This entry lists 32 T cell receptor beta chains sequenced from one sample in a study of blood T cell repertoires in COVID-19. Profiling relied on immunoSEQ multiplex PCR, and the TCRdb table lists in-frame clones only, not all of them. The sample has fewer than 150,000 clones; around 85% are singletons. Material: peripheral blood. The receptors come from a woman between 50 and 59 years old with acute or convalescent COVID-19.

The J gene is TRBJ1-3, the V gene TRBV30; TRBD1 is a possible D gene (6 bases). Trimming left V 0 bases short and J 4 bases short, with 13 bases between. Germline CDR1 is GTSNPN and CDR2 is SVGIG (reference sequence). CDR3 length: 15 amino acids. CDR3 nucleotides: TGTGCCTGGAGTGTCGCGGGGGCGCAAGGAAACACCATATATTTT. Translated: CAWSVAGAQGNTIYF. Variable domain in full (rest from reference TRBV30 and TRBJ1-3): SQTIHQWPATLVQPVGSPLSLECTVEGTSNPNLYWYRQAAGRGLQLLFYSVGIGQISSEVPQNLSASRPQDRQFILSSKKLLLSDSGFYLCAWSVAGAQGNTIYFGEGSWLTVV.

CDR3 coding DNA: TGTGCCAGCAGCTTAGGGCCGTATAGCAATCAGCCCCAGCATTTT. Amino acids: CASSLGPYSNQPQHF. The chain links TRBV7-2 to TRBJ1-5; no clear D. V lost 1 base and J 0 bases, leaving 7 bases between the germline ends. The CDR3 loop spans 15 amino acids. CDR1 SGHTA and CDR2 FQGNSA come from the germline V gene.

The chain is built from TRBV6-5 and TRBJ1-2; D perhaps matches TRBD1 (6 bases). This CDR3 has 13 residues. The ends were cut back, 2 bases at V and 8 bases at J, with 12 bases in the middle. Germline V lookup: CDR1 MNHEY, CDR2 SVGAGI. CDR3 DNA sequence: TGTGCCAGCAGTTACGGGGGGGCCTGGGGCTACACCTTC. Protein product: CASSYGGAWGYTF.

This chain links TRBV7-8 with TRBJ1-3, with D unresolved. Between the trimmed V and J ends, which lost 5 bases and 0 bases, there was a span of 20 bases. This CDR3 has 18 amino acids. Germline V CDR1 and CDR2: SGHVS, FQNEAQ. The CDR3 bases are TGTGCCAGCAGCCTAGAGGACGATCCAGGACTCTCTGGAAACACCATATATTTT. Amino acids: CASSLEDDPGLSGNTIYF.

In the case of this clone: This sample also contains other DNA sequences that code for the same CDR3. CDR3 DNA: TGTGCCAGCAGCGAGTCTAGGGGCACTGAAGCTTTCTTT. Amino acid sequence: CASSESRGTEAFF. The V gene is TRBV11-2, the J gene TRBJ1-1; weak D call: TRBD1 (5 bases). Germline CDR1 and CDR2: SGHAT and FQNNGV. This CDR3 has 13 amino acids. Trimming took 5 bases from V and 4 from J, leaving 11 bases between them.

The chain is built from TRBV6-6 and TRBJ1-1; D is possibly TRBD1 (6 bases). The CDR3 length is 12 residues. CDR1 is MNHNY, CDR2 SVGAGI, per germline (reference sequence). Trimming took 5 bases from V and 11 from J, leaving 15 bases between them. The CDR3 DNA follows: TGTGCCAGCAGTACAACCGACAGGCCGGCTTTCTTT. Residues: CASSTTDRPAFF.

This clone showed up just once. The chain is built from TRBV19 and TRBJ1-1; 7 bases agree with TRBD1. J was trimmed by 4 bases and V by 6 bases; bases with no gene match: 11. Germline CDR1 is LNHDA and CDR2 is SQIVND (reference sequence). The CDR3 is 15 residues long. As DNA, the CDR3 is TGTGCCAGTAGGCAACCCGACAGGGTCTCCACTGAAGCTTTCTTT. Translated, it gives CASRQPDRVSTEAFF. The whole variable domain, filled in from reference TRBV19 and TRBJ1-1, reads DGGITQSPKYLFRKEGQNVTLSCEQNLNHDAMYWYRQDPGQGLRLIYYSQIVNDFQKGDIAEGYSVSREKKESFPLTVTSAQKNPTAFYLCASRQPDRVSTEAFFGQGTRLTVV.

The chain links TRBV28 to TRBJ1-2; 10 positions agree with TRBD1. This CDR3 contains 14 residues. Unmatched junction bases numbered 3, after V lost 6 bases and J lost 2 bases. Germline values: CDR1 MDHEN, CDR2 SYDVKM. The CDR3 region is CASSKTGGNYGYTF. The CDR3 DNA reads as TGTGCCAGCAGCAAGACAGGGGGCAACTATGGCTACACCTTC.

The chain employs TRBV12-3 or TRBV12-4 and TRBJ1-5; no firm D call. V was clipped by 1 base and J by 6 bases, with 4 bases between them. The CDR3 has 12 amino acids. The CDR3: CASSLDFQPQHF. CDR3 bases: TGTGCCAGCAGTTTAGACTTTCAGCCCCAGCATTTT.

The J gene is TRBJ1-5, the V gene TRBV28; D uncertain. Trimming took 8 bases from V and 2 from J, leaving 13 bases between them. Germline CDR1 and CDR2: MDHEN and SYDVKM. This CDR3 has 14 residues. CDR3 sequence: CASDPFGGNQPQHF. DNA for the CDR3: TGTGCCAGCGATCCATTCGGGGGCAATCAGCCCCAGCATTTT.

The chain has TRBV10-3 and TRBJ1-6; 7 bases map to TRBD1. The CDR3 spans 16 residues. The germline V gene has CDR1 ENHRY and CDR2 SYGVKD. The trim removed 3 bases at V and 7 bases at J, leaving 9 bases unmatched. The CDR3 DNA sequence: TGTGCCATCAGTGAAGGGGCAGGGGGAAGGAATTCACCCCTCCACTTT. Translation: CAISEGAGGRNSPLHF.

This chain uses TRBV4-1 with TRBJ1-2, with 7 bases aligning to TRBD1. Trimming at V came to 0 bases and at J to 3 bases, leaving 4 bases not matched to a gene. The germline V gene encodes CDR1 MGHRA and CDR2 YSYEKL. This CDR3 is 15 amino acids long. CDR3 coding DNA: TGCGCCAGCAGCCAAGATGACAGGGACTACTATGGCTACACCTTC. This codes for CASSQDDRDYYGYTF.

V usage is TRBV5-1 and J usage is TRBJ1-2, with a tentative D call TRBD1 (5 bases). Per germline, CDR1 SGHRS and CDR2 YFSETQ. CDR3 length equals 12 residues. Trimming stripped 3 bases from V and 5 bases from J, with 8 bases between. The CDR3, as DNA: TGCGCCAGCAGCTCCGCAGGGTATGGCTACACCTTC. Amino acid sequence: CASSSAGYGYTF.

This clone was seen more than once but under ten times. The CDR3 sequence is CASSQDQTAPYEQYF. CDR3 coding DNA: TGCGCCAGCAGCCAAGACCAGACAGCGCCCTACGAGCAGTACTTC. This chain uses TRBV4-1 with TRBJ2-7; tentatively, D is TRBD1 (5 bases). Per germline, CDR1 MGHRA and CDR2 YSYEKL. Trimming removed 0 bases at V and 2 bases at J, with 11 bases between. This CDR3 spans 15 amino acids.

The V call is TRBV12-3 or TRBV12-4, the J call TRBJ2-1, with TRBD1 as a possible D gene (5 bases). The germline V and J ends were trimmed by 3 bases and 7 bases, with 10 bases remaining between them. The CDR3 has 13 amino acids. This chain's CDR3 is CASSLNRWNEQFF. CDR3 nucleotides: TGTGCCAGCAGTTTGAACAGGTGGAATGAGCAGTTCTTC.

The chain links TRBV25-1 to TRBJ2-1; 8 positions agree with TRBD2. J was trimmed by 6 bases and V by 4 bases; bases with no gene match: 17. This CDR3 spans 18 amino acids. CDR1 is MGHDK and CDR2 is SYGVNS in the germline V gene. The CDR3 nucleotides are TGTGCCAGCAGTGGAAAAATCGGACAGAGCGGGGGATTCAATGAGCAGTTCTTC. The encoded protein is CASSGKIGQSGGFNEQFF.

This clone came up a few times. The V and J genes are TRBV10-3 and TRBJ2-7; D is unclear. The CDR3 covers 17 residues. Between the trimmed V and J ends, which lost 0 bases and 2 bases, there was a span of 17 bases. Germline-derived CDR1 and CDR2 are ENHRY and SYGVKD. The CDR3 region is CAISESKVLSVPYEQYF. In DNA, the CDR3 is TGTGCCATCAGTGAGTCGAAAGTTCTCAGTGTACCCTACGAGCAGTACTTC.

The CDR3 is CASRTGWVYEQYF. The CDR3 DNA reads TGTGCCAGCAGGACAGGGTGGGTCTACGAGCAGTACTTC. This chain joins TRBV6-5 and TRBJ2-7, with 7 bases that match TRBD1. Germline V CDR1 and CDR2: MNHEY, SVGAGI. V was clipped by 6 bases and J by 3 bases; unmatched bases: 5. The length of the CDR3 is 13 residues.

A single count supports this clone. This chain links TRBV12-5 with TRBJ1-1, with TRBD1 matching 9 bases. This CDR3 region has 17 residues. Germline V lookup: CDR1 LGHNT, CDR2 FRNRAP. Losses at the gene ends were 2 bases for V and 7 bases for J; bases not matched to a gene: 14. CDR3 sequence: CASGLTPGQGQGREAFF. The CDR3 DNA follows: TGTGCTAGTGGTTTGACCCCGGGACAGGGACAGGGCCGTGAAGCTTTCTTT.

The genes are TRBV11-2 and TRBJ1-2; D remains ambiguous. Germline CDR1 reads SGHAT; CDR2 reads FQNNGV. V was trimmed by 2 bases and J by 7 bases, leaving 8 bases between them. The CDR3 runs 12 residues. As DNA, the CDR3 is TGTGCCAGCAGCTTAAGCGACGGTGGCTACACCTTC. It is translated as CASSLSDGGYTF.

The rearrangement joins TRBV2 to TRBJ2-7; 8 bases fit TRBD1. Germline CDR1 is SNHLY and CDR2 is FYNNEI. Trimming cost V 3 bases and J 0 bases; bases outside gene matches: 1. The CDR3 runs to 14 residues. This chain's CDR3 is CASSETGVSYEQYF. In nucleotides, the CDR3 is TGTGCCAGCAGTGAGACAGGGGTCTCCTACGAGCAGTACTTC.

The chain joins TRBV5-6 to TRBJ1-3; D might be TRBD1 (5 bases). The CDR3 runs to 14 residues. CDR1 and CDR2 (germline): SGHDT, YYEEEE. The V and J ends lost 4 bases and 2 bases respectively, with 10 bases between them. In nucleotides, the CDR3 is TGTGCCAGCAGCCCGGACATAACTGGAAACACCATATATTTT. The encoded protein is CASSPDITGNTIYF.

This chain connects TRBV5-1 to TRBJ2-2; TRBD2 matches 8 bases. The CDR3 loop spans 15 amino acids. The J segment lost 0 bases and the V segment lost 5 bases, leaving 3 bases of the junction unmatched. Looked up from germline, CDR1 is SGHRS and CDR2 is YFSETQ. The CDR3 sequence: CASRLAGTNTGELFF. CDR3 DNA sequence: TGCGCCAGCAGGTTAGCGGGGACGAACACCGGGGAGCTGTTTTTT.

V and J are TRBV24-1 and TRBJ1-2; 8 bases match TRBD1. The CDR3 contains 13 residues. The V segment lost 1 base and the J segment 8 bases; nucleotides outside the gene matches: 2. Germline lookup yields CDR1 KGHDR and CDR2 SFDVKD. Here the CDR3 reads CATSDFRGQGYTF. CDR3 nucleotide sequence: TGTGCCACCAGTGATTTCAGGGGGCAGGGCTACACCTTC.

This chain joins TRBV4-1 and TRBJ1-6; D is possibly TRBD1 (5 bases). CDR3 size: 13 residues. Germline CDR1 is MGHRA and CDR2 is YSYEKL. Trimming pared 4 bases from V and 7 bases from J, leaving 8 bases between. CDR3: CASSREGNSPLHF. The CDR3 DNA follows: TGCGCCAGCAGCCGGGAGGGGAATTCACCCCTCCACTTT.

A few counts support this clone. The V call is TRBV18, the J call TRBJ2-3; possibly TRBD2 for D (6 bases). This CDR3 has 15 residues. Per germline, CDR1 KGHSH and CDR2 LQKENI. The V end lost 2 bases, the J end lost 3 bases, and 12 bases lay between the germline ends. Here the CDR3 DNA reads TGTGCCAGCTCACCAGGCGGGGTGAGGACAGATACGCAGTATTTT. Translating it yields CASSPGGVRTDTQYF.

The V and J genes are TRBV7-3 and TRBJ1-1; D unresolved. The CDR3 spans 13 residues. Germline V CDR1 and CDR2: SGHTA, FQGTGA. V was cut by 3 bases and J by 1 base, with 6 bases left in between. This chain's CDR3 is CASSFMRNTEAFF. The DNA for the CDR3 is TGTGCCAGCAGCTTTATGAGGAACACTGAAGCTTTCTTT. Complete variable domain (other parts from reference TRBV7-3 and TRBJ1-1): GAGVSQTPSNKVTEKGKYVELRCDPISGHTALYWYRQSLGQGPEFLIYFQGTGAADDSGLPNDRFFAVRPEGSVSTLKIQRTERGDSAVYLCASSFMRNTEAFFGQGTRLTVV.

This clone was observed a few times. The chain has TRBV6-4 and TRBJ2-1; weak D call: TRBD1 (5 bases). V lost 4 bases, J lost 6 bases, and 13 bases lay in between. This CDR3 region has 14 residues. Germline values: CDR1 MRHNA, CDR2 SNTAGT. The CDR3: CASSANVGVNEQFF. CDR3 coding DNA: TGTGCCAGCAGTGCGAACGTAGGGGTCAATGAGCAGTTCTTC.

This chain links TRBV19 with TRBJ1-5, with TRBD1 matching 7 bases. With 4 bases clipped from V and 7 bases from J, the junction kept 7 bases outside the gene matches. The germline V gene encodes CDR1 LNHDA and CDR2 SQIVND (reference sequence). The CDR3 totals 14 residues. The CDR3 here is CASSTDRVAQPQHF. The CDR3 coding sequence is TGTGCCAGTAGTACAGACAGGGTTGCACAGCCCCAGCATTTT.

The genes are TRBV20-1 and TRBJ1-5; D is undetermined. This CDR3 contains 16 residues. The V end was cut by 6 bases, the J end by 0 bases, with 18 bases between. From germline, CDR1 is DFQATT and CDR2 SNEGSKA (reference sequence). In nucleotides, the CDR3 is TGCAGTGCCAGTGGTAGTGAGGGCCATAGCAATCAGCCCCAGCATTTT. It encodes CSASGSEGHSNQPQHF.

CDR3 sequence (DNA): TGTGCCAGCTCACCGATGGGGGCGTCTAATGAAAAACTGTTTTTT. Residues: CASSPMGASNEKLFF. The rearrangement links TRBV18 to TRBJ1-4, with D tentatively TRBD1 (6 bases). CDR3 length: 15 residues. V was pared by 3 bases and J by 3 bases, with 11 bases between. The germline CDR1 and CDR2 sequences are KGHSH and LQKENI.

This clone was seen only a few times. This chain joins TRBV3-1 (or the pseudogene TRBV3-2) and TRBJ1-2; the match to TRBD1 covers 8 bases. Germline values: CDR1 LGHDT, CDR2 YNNKEL (reference sequence). With V trimmed by 1 base and J by 0 bases, 16 bases remained unmatched. This CDR3 comprises 20 residues. CDR3 DNA sequence: TGTGCCAGCAGCCAAGGTCCCGGGACAGGACCCGGCGCCCCTAACTATGGCTACACCTTC. Translation: CASSQGPGTGPGAPNYGYTF.